Listed here are 13 T cell receptor beta chains from one sample, sequenced in a study of CD8+ T cells in alopecia areata. RNA was isolated and reverse transcribed to cDNA, the sequencing template. The repertoire was sequenced with immunoSEQ multiplex PCR; TCRdb's copy has only in-frame clones and lacks some. The table includes about 76,000 clones, approximately 66% detected once. Described treatment: oral pan-JAK inhibitor, 5-10 mg twice daily. Here the sequenced sample was CD8+ T cells sorted from blood, taken at week 24, from a patient treated with tofacitinib. The receptors were sampled from a human donor with alopecia areata.

Only a few counts were recorded for this clone. V is TRBV7-9 and J is TRBJ1-4; a possible D gene is TRBD1 (5 bases). CDR1 and CDR2 from the germline V gene are SEHNR and FQNEAQ (reference sequence). The CDR3 length is 17 residues. Trimming took off 3 bases at V and 5 bases at J, with 19 bases between the two ends. The CDR3 loop reads CASSLGRGPLGNEKLFF. The CDR3 DNA reads as TGTGCCAGCAGCTTGGGACGTGGGCCCTTAGGCAATGAAAAACTGTTTTTT.

This clone showed up just a few times. The rearrangement links TRBV5-1 to TRBJ2-5, with D unresolved. Per the germline V gene, CDR1 is SGHRS and CDR2 is YFSETQ. CDR3 length equals 14 residues. The V end was cut by 5 bases, the J end by 5 bases, with 16 bases between. CDR3: CASRPALPPETQYF. In DNA, the CDR3 is TGCGCCAGCAGACCCGCTTTGCCCCCGGAGACCCAGTACTTC.

The chain is built from TRBV30 and TRBJ2-1, with 12 bases that match TRBD2. Unmatched junction bases numbered 8, after V lost 4 bases and J lost 7 bases. Germline assignment: CDR1 GTSNPN and CDR2 SVGIG (reference sequence). The CDR3 is made up of 15 amino acids. The CDR3 spells CAWNLAGGPRNEQFF. CDR3 sequence (DNA): TGTGCCTGGAACCTAGCGGGAGGGCCTAGAAATGAGCAGTTCTTC.

In this sample, this clone turned up a few times. The V gene is TRBV23-1, the J gene TRBJ1-5; D is undetermined. TRBV23-1 is an ORF; its function is uncertain. This CDR3 spans 15 amino acids. Trimming stripped 1 base from V and 2 bases from J, with 9 bases between. The CDR3 reads CASSQWPPGNQPQHF. The CDR3 nucleotides read TGCGCCAGCAGTCAATGGCCACCAGGCAATCAGCCCCAGCATTTT.

This chain joins TRBV7-9 and TRBJ2-7, with 7 bases fitting TRBD1. The CDR3 is made up of 13 amino acids. Germline V lookup: CDR1 SEHNR, CDR2 FQNEAQ (reference sequence). V shed 4 bases, J shed 0 bases, and the junction held 0 bases outside the gene matches. The CDR3 DNA reads as TGTGCCAGCAGCTGGGACAGCTCCTACGAGCAGTACTTC. The encoded protein is CASSWDSSYEQYF. Full variable domain (rest looked up from reference TRBV7-9 and TRBJ2-7): DTGVSQNPRHKITKRGQNVTFRCDPISEHNRLYWYRQTLGQGPEFLTYFQNEAQLEKSRLLSDRFSAERPKGSFSTLEIQRTEQGDSAMYLCASSWDSSYEQYFGPGTRLTVT.

The rearrangement joins TRBV5-1 to TRBJ2-7; TRBD1 matches at 8 bases. The ends lost 4 bases at V and 4 bases at J; junction bases unmatched: 10. Germline V gives CDR1 SGHRS, CDR2 YFSETQ. The CDR3 covers 15 residues. CDR3 region: CASSPGQGASYEQYF. The CDR3 DNA is TGCGCCAGCAGCCCGGGCCAGGGGGCTTCATACGAGCAGTACTTC.

V usage is TRBV11-1 and J usage is TRBJ1-4; TRBD1 matches 7 bases. This CDR3 is built from 14 residues. V shed 4 bases and J 7 bases; nucleotides not matched to a gene: 6. In germline, CDR1 is SGHAT, CDR2 FQDESV (reference sequence). CDR3 coding DNA: TGTGCCAGCAGCTCCGACAGGGCTGGTGAAAAACTGTTTTTT. Its protein product is CASSSDRAGEKLFF.

The rearrangement joins TRBV27 to TRBJ2-1, with 9 bases fitting TRBD2. The germline CDR1 and CDR2 sequences are MNHEY and SMNVEV (reference sequence). This CDR3 has 14 amino acids. V lost 6 bases, J lost 7 bases, and 7 bases stayed unmatched. DNA for the CDR3: TGTGCCAGCAGCTTTAGCGGGAGCTTGAATGAGCAGTTCTTC. It is translated as CASSFSGSLNEQFF.

This clone came up many times. The rearrangement links TRBV7-2 to TRBJ2-5, with D tentatively TRBD2 (5 bases). The germline CDR1 and CDR2 sequences are SGHTA and FQGNSA. The CDR3 consists of 13 residues. V shed 4 bases and J shed 7 bases, with 13 bases lying between them. CDR3 DNA: TGTGCCAGCAGCTCCATCACACTAGGGACCCAGTACTTC. Its protein product is CASSSITLGTQYF.

This sequence joins TRBV27 and TRBJ1-1; D not certain. Germline V CDR1 and CDR2: MNHEY, SMNVEV (reference sequence). V lost 3 bases, J lost 1 base, and 6 bases lay in between. CDR3 length: 13 amino acids. The CDR3 protein is CASSFGKNTEAFF. CDR3 nucleotides: TGTGCCAGCAGTTTTGGGAAGAACACTGAAGCTTTCTTT.

The V gene is TRBV7-9, the J gene TRBJ1-5, with D perhaps TRBD1 (6 bases). The CDR3 has 15 amino acids. Germline V lookup: CDR1 SEHNR, CDR2 FQNEAQ (reference sequence). V was clipped by 6 bases and J by 1 base, with 13 bases between them. The CDR3 spells CASSWGQGSNQPQHF. CDR3 in DNA: TGTGCCAGCAGTTGGGGGCAGGGAAGCAATCAGCCCCAGCATTTT.

V is TRBV7-2 and J is TRBJ2-7; TRBD1 aligns across 8 bases. The CDR3 has 15 residues. Trimming took 5 bases from V and 7 from J; bases not matched to a gene: 13. Germline loops: CDR1 SGHTA, CDR2 FQGNSA. CDR3 DNA sequence: TGTGCCAGCAGCGGTACCGGACAGGGATACGAGGAGCAGTACTTC. This codes for CASSGTGQGYEEQYF.

The rearrangement uses TRBV18 and TRBJ2-3; D may match TRBD1 or TRBD2 (5 bases each). The CDR3 covers 15 residues. Between the trimmed V and J ends, which lost 5 bases and 0 bases, there was a span of 12 bases. Germline V lookup: CDR1 KGHSH, CDR2 LQKENI. The CDR3 region has the DNA TGTGCCAGCTCATCCTTTGGGGGAAGCACAGATACGCAGTATTTT. This translates into CASSSFGGSTDTQYF.